This entry features one TCR beta chain sequence. These data originate in a study of blood T cell repertoires in COVID-19. Study in general: PBMCs, B-cell-depleted T cells, or T cells provided the cDNA or gDNA that made up the material.

Germline CDR1 reads MDHEN; CDR2 reads SYDVKM. Trimming pared 4 bases from V and 7 bases from J, leaving 13 bases between. The CDR3 sequence is 13 residues long. As handled by the study authors: It was from reference gene primer amplification that nucleated cell counts were estimated. Here immunoSEQ multiplex PCR was the method, and the copy in TCRdb shows in-frame clones only, minus some. The V and J calls and clone size come from that table; D and trimming were worked out from the DNA. The sample gives almost 400,000 clones, roughly 90% of which show up once; around 1.7% is in the top ten. Which cohort a participant joined came from the clinical history participants gave. Before being deemed recovered, Cohort 3 donors had two negative PCRs, clearance, or symptom resolution.

Sequences were obtained from PBMCs or T cells enriched from blood (not recorded which). The genes are TRBV28 and TRBJ1-2; no reliable D call. The receptor was isolated from a woman aged 30 to 39 who had recovered from COVID-19. As DNA, the CDR3 is TGTGCCAGCAGTTCCGGAGATCTCCGTGGCTACACCTTC. Amino acids: CASSSGDLRGYTF.